The clone carrying this TCR beta chain occurred once. Some clones are missing from TCRdb's copy, which holds only in-frame ones; the method was immunoSEQ multiplex PCR. The sample comprises fewer than 85,000 clones, approximately 91% of which are singletons, and 0.65% to 0.8% rests with the top ten. Germline CDR1 LNHDA, CDR2 SQIVND (reference sequence). V gave up 3 bases and J gave up 12 bases; unmatched junction bases: 13. This CDR3 is built from 15 residues. This sample was included in a study of OX40 agonist ivuxolimab in advanced cancers. Source: CD4+ or CD8+ T cells sorted from blood, taken in a trial of the OX40 agonist ivuxolimab. The chain has TRBV19 and TRBJ2-1; 8 bases fit TRBD2. The receptor's source is an adult with an advanced solid tumor such as melanoma, head and neck, liver or kidney cancer. The CDR3 here is CASSMVLLAESGQFF. The CDR3 coding sequence is TGTGCCAGTAGTATGGTGTTACTAGCGGAAAGTGGGCAGTTCTTC.